The 22 T cell receptor beta chains below were found in one sample sequenced in a study of patients and donors after allogeneic stem cell transplantation. TCRdb fed the RT-PCR reads into MiXCR, producing one record per CDR3 protein. The table records 800,000 to 1,000,000 distinct CDR3 sequences, more than 15% of them present only once. Sequences were obtained from blood, either unsorted or a sorted T cell fraction (not recorded which). Receptor source: a human donor who was either an allogeneic HSCT recipient or a stem cell or donor lymphocyte infusion donor (not recorded which). It is not recorded whose cells these are; they may come from a transplant donor.

The rearrangement links TRBV20-1 to TRBJ1-2, with TRBD1 matching 8 bases. The CDR3 sequence is 14 residues long. With 1 base clipped from V and 2 bases from J, the junction kept 3 bases outside the gene matches. Germline CDR1 and CDR2: DFQATT and SNEGSKA (reference sequence). CDR3 residues: CSARARTGNYGYTF. The CDR3 DNA reads TGCAGTGCTAGAGCCAGGACAGGGAACTATGGCTACACCTTC.

This chain uses TRBV27 with TRBJ2-5; perhaps TRBD2 as D (5 bases). The germline gives CDR1 MNHEY, CDR2 SMNVEV (reference sequence). This CDR3 spans 14 amino acids. Trimming removed 0 bases at V and 4 bases at J, with 9 bases between. The CDR3 DNA reads as TGTGCCAGCAGTTTATCCGGGATCGGAGAGACCCAGTACTTC. Its protein product is CASSLSGIGETQYF.

The chain employs TRBV18 and TRBJ2-5; D is ambiguous. Germline V CDR1 and CDR2: KGHSH, LQKENI. The V end was cut by 4 bases, the J end by 3 bases, with 12 bases between. The CDR3 is 14 residues long. CDR3 DNA sequence: TGTGCCAGCTCACTTACCGGGCGCGAAGAGACCCAGTACTTC. Protein: CASSLTGREETQYF.

The table lists this clonotype with many counts. One junction end disagrees with the germline gene, perhaps due to a read error. The V call is TRBV24-1, the J call TRBJ2-1; possible D gene TRBD2, 5 bases. The germline V gene has CDR1 KGHDR and CDR2 SFDVKD. CDR3 length: 12 residues. The CDR3, as DNA: TGTGCCACCAGTGAAGAGGGTAACTTCCTCTCATTC. Protein: CATSEEGNFLSF.

The chain combines TRBV24-1 with TRBJ1-1, with a tentative D call TRBD1 (6 bases). V was trimmed by 2 bases and J by 11 bases, leaving 14 bases between them. This CDR3 is built from 13 residues. Per the germline V gene, CDR1 is KGHDR and CDR2 is SFDVKD. CDR3 loop: CATSDWRAGEAFF. CDR3 DNA: TGTGCCACCAGTGATTGGAGGGCAGGGGAGGCTTTCTTT.

The chain links TRBV10-3 to TRBJ2-5; 11 bases are shared with TRBD2. V shed 10 bases and J 4 bases; nucleotides not matched to a gene: 5. Germline values: CDR1 ENHRY, CDR2 SYGVKD. The CDR3 has 13 amino acids. CDR3 sequence: CATLAGGAETQYF. The CDR3 DNA reads as TGTGCCACTTTAGCGGGGGGGGCAGAGACCCAGTACTTC.

This clonotype has a handful of counts. This chain links TRBV12-3 or TRBV12-4 with TRBJ1-5; D uncertain. This CDR3 region has 14 residues. V dropped 5 bases and J dropped 5 bases, with 13 bases sitting between them. CDR3 sequence (DNA): TGTGCCAGCAGTCCACACCGGACCTATCAGCCCCAGCATTTT. Translating gives CASSPHRTYQPQHF.

This clonotype was observed a handful of times. The rearrangement links TRBV4-3 to TRBJ1-2; unclear D gene. The CDR3 has 16 residues. The germline gives CDR1 LGHNA, CDR2 YSLEER. The V gene lost 4 bases and the J gene lost 3 bases, with 18 bases spanning the gap. CDR3 in amino acids: CASSPRLARMDYGYTF. CDR3 bases: TGCGCCAGCAGCCCAAGGCTGGCCAGGATGGACTATGGCTACACCTTC.

J is TRBJ2-1 and V is TRBV24-1; D not certain. Deletions cut 0 bases from V and 9 bases from J, with 8 bases between. Germline values: CDR1 KGHDR, CDR2 SFDVKD. This CDR3 is built from 13 residues. The CDR3 sequence: CATSDLPRGEQFF. In DNA form, the CDR3 reads TGTGCCACCAGTGATTTGCCGCGCGGTGAGCAGTTCTTC.

This rearrangement joins TRBV12-3 or TRBV12-4 to TRBJ2-7; tentatively, D is TRBD2 (5 bases). The CDR3 is 13 residues long. V lost 7 bases and J lost 2, with 12 bases in between. This CDR3 is CASTLDFAYEQYF. The CDR3 DNA reads as TGTGCCAGCACCCTGGACTTTGCCTACGAGCAGTACTTC.

This clonotype has just a few counts. The chain links TRBV12-3 or TRBV12-4 to TRBJ2-1; TRBD1 aligns across 8 bases. Losses at the gene ends were 6 bases for V and 12 bases for J; bases not matched to a gene: 7. CDR3 length: 12 residues. DNA of the CDR3: TGTGCCAGCAGCCAAGGACAGGGCGGGCAGTTCTTC. Protein: CASSQGQGGQFF.

This clonotype was recorded a few times. The CDR3 sequence is CASSHTTEGQETQYF. Written as DNA, the CDR3 is TGTGCCAGCAGTCACACCACTGAAGGACAAGAGACCCAGTACTTC. The V and J genes are TRBV25-1 and TRBJ2-5; unclear D gene. Germline V gene data show CDR1 as MGHDK and CDR2 as SYGVNS. CDR3 size: 15 residues. Trimming removed 5 bases from V and 2 bases from J, with 15 bases in between.

This clonotype was seen just once. This chain uses TRBV7-9 with TRBJ2-1, with TRBD2 identical over 7 bases. Germline lookup yields CDR1 SEHNR and CDR2 FQNEAQ (reference sequence). CDR3 size: 15 residues. The V segment lost 5 bases and the J segment 8 bases; nucleotides outside the gene matches: 12. Here the CDR3 reads CASSGGSGLVYEQFF. The CDR3 nucleotides read TGTGCCAGCAGCGGGGGTAGCGGGCTGGTTTATGAGCAGTTCTTC.

This clonotype was seen a handful of times. The CDR3 reads CASSYGGGVDEAFF. The DNA of the CDR3 is TGTGCCAGCAGTTACGGGGGGGGCGTCGATGAAGCTTTCTTT. V is TRBV6-5 and J is TRBJ1-1; D might be TRBD1 (6 bases). V shed 2 bases and J shed 7 bases, with 14 bases lying between them. Germline loops: CDR1 MNHEY, CDR2 SVGAGI. The CDR3 loop spans 14 amino acids.

The J gene is TRBJ2-7, the V gene TRBV12-3 or TRBV12-4; possibly TRBD1 or TRBD2 for D (6 bases each). This CDR3 is 14 amino acids long. Trimming took 6 bases from V and 1 from J, leaving 13 bases between them. The CDR3 here is CASSHRGLSYEQYF. Written as DNA, the CDR3 is TGTGCCAGCAGCCATCGGGGGCTATCCTACGAGCAGTACTTC.

This clonotype was observed at least ten times. The V and J genes are TRBV29-1 and TRBJ2-6; no clear D. Germline CDR1 reads SQVTM; CDR2 reads ANQGSEA. With 1 base removed from V and 4 bases from J, the gap between germline ends came to 2 bases. This CDR3 is built from 12 residues. The CDR3 DNA follows: TGCAGCGTTGAAGGGGGGGCCAACGTCCTGACTTTC. Translation gives CSVEGGANVLTF.

The V call is TRBV9, the J call TRBJ2-4, with D perhaps assigned TRBD1 or TRBD2 (5 bases each). From germline, CDR1 is SGDLS and CDR2 YYNGEE. V was cut by 0 bases and J by 8 bases, with 12 bases left in between. The CDR3 has 14 amino acids. The CDR3 DNA reads TGTGCCAGCAGCGTAGGGCCGGGACCGGACATTCAGTACTTC. It codes for CASSVGPGPDIQYF.

The V call is TRBV20-1, the J call TRBJ2-1; no reliable D call. Trimming pared 4 bases from V and 10 bases from J, leaving 14 bases between. Germline V gives CDR1 DFQATT, CDR2 SNEGSKA (reference sequence). The CDR3 is 12 residues long. CDR3: CSAMRKGYEQFF. Here the CDR3 DNA reads TGCAGTGCTATGCGAAAAGGTTACGAGCAGTTCTTC.

The V gene is TRBV14, the J gene TRBJ1-3; tentative D call: TRBD1 (5 bases). The V gene's germline CDR1 is SGHDN and CDR2 FVKESK. CDR3 size: 12 residues. This chain's CDR3 is CDARGSGNTIYF. CDR3 coding DNA: TGTGATGCGCGGGGCTCGGGAAACACCATATATTTT. Complete variable domain (other parts from reference TRBV14 and TRBJ1-3): EAGVTQFPSHSVIEKGQTVTLRCDPISGHDNLYWYRRVMGKEIKFLLHFVKESKQDESGMPNNRFLAERTGGTYSTLKVQPAELEDSGVYFCDARGSGNTIYFGEGSWLTVV.

This sequence joins TRBV27 and TRBJ2-3; the match to TRBD1 covers 8 bases. The CDR3 contains 17 residues. The V gene's germline CDR1 is MNHEY and CDR2 SMNVEV (reference sequence). J was trimmed by 1 base and V by 2 bases; bases with no gene match: 8. DNA of the CDR3: TGTGCCAGCAGTTTAAGGGTGGGACAGGTCGGCACAGATACGCAGTATTTT. Translated: CASSLRVGQVGTDTQYF.

The chain carries TRBV12-3 or TRBV12-4 and TRBJ1-2, with 8 bases fitting TRBD1. With 6 bases clipped from V and 6 bases from J, the junction kept 3 bases outside the gene matches. CDR3 size: 12 residues. CDR3 sequence reads: CASRGTGDGYTF. The CDR3 bases are TGTGCCAGCAGGGGGACAGGAGATGGCTACACCTTC.

With respect to this clonotype: Mismatch with germline at one junction end may stem from a read error. The chain couples TRBV6-5 to TRBJ2-2; D might be TRBD1 (6 bases). Germline assignment: CDR1 MNHEY and CDR2 SVGAGI. The CDR3 runs to 15 residues. The CDR3 loop reads CASSSGGLNAGELFF. Written as DNA, the CDR3 is TGTGCCAGCAGTTCTGGGGGCTTGAACGCCGGGGAGCTGTTTTTT.